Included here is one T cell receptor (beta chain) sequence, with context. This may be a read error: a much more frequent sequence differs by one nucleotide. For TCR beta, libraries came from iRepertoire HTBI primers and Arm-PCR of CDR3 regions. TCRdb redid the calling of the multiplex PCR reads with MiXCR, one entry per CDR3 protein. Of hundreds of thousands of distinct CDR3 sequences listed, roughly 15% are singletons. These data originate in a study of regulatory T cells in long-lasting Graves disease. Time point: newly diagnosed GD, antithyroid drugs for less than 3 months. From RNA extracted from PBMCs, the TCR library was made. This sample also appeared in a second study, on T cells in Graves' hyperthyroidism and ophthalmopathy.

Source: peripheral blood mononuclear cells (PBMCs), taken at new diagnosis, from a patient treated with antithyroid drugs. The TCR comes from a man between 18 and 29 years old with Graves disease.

The CDR3 loop reads CASSLIAGEEQHF. The CDR3 nucleotides read TGTGCCAGCAGCTTAATAGCGGGAGAAGAGCAGCACTTC. This chain connects TRBV7-9 to TRBJ2-7, with 9 bases fitting TRBD2. The germline V gene has CDR1 SEHNR and CDR2 FQNEAQ (reference sequence). The CDR3 is 13 amino acids.